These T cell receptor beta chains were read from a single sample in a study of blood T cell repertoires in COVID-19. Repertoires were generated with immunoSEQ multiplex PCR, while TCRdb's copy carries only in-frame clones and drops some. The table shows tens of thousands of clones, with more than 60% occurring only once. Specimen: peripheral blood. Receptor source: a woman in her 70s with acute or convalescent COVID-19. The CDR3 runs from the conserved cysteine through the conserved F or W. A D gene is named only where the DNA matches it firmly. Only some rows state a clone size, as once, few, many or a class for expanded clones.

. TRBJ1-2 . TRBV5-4 CASSVRTVYGYTF TGTGCCAGCAGCGTTCGGACAGTCTATGGCTACACCTTC
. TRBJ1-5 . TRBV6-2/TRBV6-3 CASSRPFFWADSSNQPQHF TGTGCCAGCAGTCGCCCCTTCTTCTGGGCAGATTCTAGCAATCAGCCCCAGCATTTT
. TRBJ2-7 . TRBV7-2 CASSLLSRDEQYF TGTGCCAGCAGCCTACTTAGTCGGGACGAGCAGTACTTC
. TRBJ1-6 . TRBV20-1 CSASLGGTRNSPLHF TGCAGTGCTAGTTTGGGGGGTACACGGAATTCACCCCTCCACTTT
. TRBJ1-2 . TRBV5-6 CASSSDPRGPGYTF TGTGCCAGCAGCTCGGATCCGCGGGGCCCTGGCTACACCTTC
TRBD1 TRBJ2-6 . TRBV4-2 CASSQVGWTGPSSGANVLTF TGTGCCAGCAGCCAAGTCGGCTGGACAGGCCCGAGCTCTGGGGCCAACGTCCTGACTTTC
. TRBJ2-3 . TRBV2 CASSEALREDTQYF TGTGCCAGCAGTGAAGCGCTTAGGGAGGATACGCAGTATTTT
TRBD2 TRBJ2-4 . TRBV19 CASSIDGLAGGQGSKNIQYF TGTGCCAGTAGTATAGACGGGCTAGCGGGGGGGCAAGGTTCAAAAAACATTCAGTACTTC
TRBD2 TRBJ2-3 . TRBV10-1 CASSTTSGGAGDTQYF TGCGCCAGCAGTACGACTAGCGGGGGGGCCGGAGATACGCAGTATTTT
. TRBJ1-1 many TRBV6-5 CASRLTRENTEAFF TGTGCCAGCCGCTTGACCAGGGAAAACACTGAAGCTTTCTTT
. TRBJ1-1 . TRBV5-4 CAILRQGQNTEAFF TGTGCCATCCTCAGGCAAGGACAGAACACTGAAGCTTTCTTT
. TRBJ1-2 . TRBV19 CASIAPDRNYGYTF TGTGCCAGTATTGCGCCGGACAGAAACTATGGCTACACCTTC
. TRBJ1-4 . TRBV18 CASSPGATGEKLFF TGTGCCAGCTCACCTGGAGCGACGGGTGAAAAACTGTTTTTT
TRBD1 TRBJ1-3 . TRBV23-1 CASSPSWRDRAHISGNTIYF TGCGCCAGCAGTCCGTCGTGGCGGGACAGGGCTCATATCTCTGGAAACACCATATATTTT
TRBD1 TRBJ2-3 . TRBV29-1 CSIGQAPTDTQYF TGCAGCATCGGACAGGCCCCCACAGATACGCAGTATTTT
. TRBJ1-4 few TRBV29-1 CSARSGWELFF TGCAGCGCTAGATCCGGGTGGGAACTGTTTTTT
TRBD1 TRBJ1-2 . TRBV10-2 CASSGQGKNYGYTF TGCGCCAGCAGTGGACAGGGGAAAAACTATGGCTACACCTTC
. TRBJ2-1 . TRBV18 CASSPQRMHNEQFF TGTGCCAGCTCACCACAGCGGATGCACAATGAGCAGTTCTTC
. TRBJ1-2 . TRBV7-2 CASSTPRLGAPGYTF TGTGCCAGCAGCACCCCCCGGTTGGGGGCGCCCGGCTACACCTTC
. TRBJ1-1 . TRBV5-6 CASSPLGNLNTEAFF TGTGCCAGCAGCCCCCTGGGCAATTTGAACACTGAAGCTTTCTTT